What follows are 13 T cell receptor beta chains derived from one specimen sequenced in a study of cytomegalovirus exposure and HLA in healthy donors. A multiplex PCR was run with 60 Vbeta primers and 13 Jbeta primers. The method was immunoSEQ multiplex PCR; TCRdb's version includes in-frame clones alone and lacks a portion of them. Its table lists roughly 120,000 clones. Material: PBMCs. The source of these receptors is a man between 18 and 35 years old in good health and CMV-seronegative.

The V gene is TRBV6-6, the J gene TRBJ2-7; 8 nucleotides align to TRBD2. CDR3 size: 14 residues. Germline CDR1 and CDR2: MNHNY and SVGAGI (reference sequence). V shed 8 bases and J 3 bases; nucleotides not matched to a gene: 9. The CDR3 loop reads CASREGFSVYEQYF. The CDR3 bases are TGTGCCAGCCGGGAGGGGTTTTCCGTCTACGAGCAGTACTTC.

V usage is TRBV5-1 and J usage is TRBJ1-2; D might be TRBD1 (6 bases). The V gene's germline CDR1 is SGHRS and CDR2 YFSETQ. The V end was cut by 0 bases, the J end by 4 bases, with 16 bases between. The CDR3 is made up of 16 amino acids. The CDR3 region has the DNA TGCGCCAGCAGCTTGGGGGCGGACAGTATATTCTATGGCTACACCTTC. Translating gives CASSLGADSIFYGYTF.

The chain is built from TRBV9 and TRBJ2-1; D may be TRBD1 (6 bases). V was trimmed by 0 bases and J by 4 bases, leaving 17 bases between them. Germline assignment: CDR1 SGDLS and CDR2 YYNGEE. The CDR3 runs 17 residues. The DNA of the CDR3 is TGTGCCAGCAGCGTAGAGTCTGTCCGACAGGAGTACAATGAGCAGTTCTTC. It translates to CASSVESVRQEYNEQFF.

The chain is built from TRBV28 and TRBJ2-3; D uncertain. V shed 8 bases and J shed 0 bases, with 15 bases lying between them. The CDR3 is 15 amino acids. Germline CDR1 and CDR2: MDHEN and SYDVKM. The CDR3 DNA is TGTGCCAGCGAAACGGAGCGTACTAGCACAGATACGCAGTATTTT. Its protein is CASETERTSTDTQYF.

V is TRBV10-1 and J is TRBJ2-7; a weak D match, TRBD1 (6 bases). Trimming shortened V by 0 bases and J by 6 bases, and 9 bases separated the two germline ends. The germline V gene has CDR1 WNHNN and CDR2 SYGVQD (reference sequence). CDR3 size: 13 residues. This CDR3 reads CASSESGRGEQYF. The CDR3 bases are TGCGCCAGCAGTGAGTCCGGCAGGGGCGAGCAGTACTTC.

This rearrangement joins TRBV19 to TRBJ1-5, with D perhaps TRBD1 (5 bases). This CDR3 comprises 12 residues. Germline CDR1 and CDR2: LNHDA and SQIVND (reference sequence). The V gene lost 5 bases and the J gene lost 7 bases, with 9 bases spanning the gap. CDR3 amino acids: CASSSGLQPQHF. The CDR3 DNA follows: TGTGCCAGTAGTTCAGGGTTACAGCCCCAGCATTTT.

CDR3 in DNA: TGTGCCAGTAGTTCGTTAGCGGGATGGTCAGATACGCAGTATTTT. Its translation is CASSSLAGWSDTQYF. The gene calls are TRBV19 and TRBJ2-3; 8 bases line up with TRBD2. With V trimmed by 5 bases and J by 4 bases, 8 bases remained unmatched. Looked up from germline, CDR1 is LNHDA and CDR2 is SQIVND (reference sequence). CDR3 length: 15 residues.

This sequence joins TRBV6-5 and TRBJ2-2, with TRBD1 matching over 7 bases. Germline V gene sequence: CDR1 MNHEY, CDR2 SVGAGI. This CDR3 has 15 amino acids. With 5 bases clipped from V and 4 bases from J, the junction kept 7 bases outside the gene matches. As DNA, the CDR3 is TGTGCCAGCAGTCCATTTAACAGGGGCACCGGGGAGCTGTTTTTT. This encodes CASSPFNRGTGELFF.

The rearrangement links TRBV6-1 to TRBJ1-5; TRBD1 might be the D (6 bases). The CDR3 covers 15 residues. The V gene's germline CDR1 is MNHNS and CDR2 SASEGT. The ends were cut back, 4 bases at V and 3 bases at J, with 13 bases in the middle. The CDR3 region has the DNA TGTGCCAGCAGTGCCATCCGGGACAACAATCAGCCCCAGCATTTT. Protein: CASSAIRDNNQPQHF.

The chain is built from TRBV19 and TRBJ2-1, with D uncertain. CDR1 is LNHDA, CDR2 SQIVND, per germline (reference sequence). This CDR3 has 12 residues. Trimming removed 7 bases from V and 6 bases from J, with 10 bases in between. The CDR3 DNA is TGTGCCAGTATTTCGAGGAGCAATGAGCAGTTCTTC. Protein product: CASISRSNEQFF.

The chain combines TRBV5-4 with TRBJ2-7; 9 positions agree with TRBD1. The CDR3 length is 15 residues. V shed 4 bases, J shed 5 bases, and the junction held 10 bases outside the gene matches. CDR1 and CDR2 from the germline V gene are SGHNT and YYREEE (reference sequence). For the CDR3, the DNA is TGTGCCAGCAGCGGCCGGGACAGGGCTGAACACGAGCAGTACTTC. Protein: CASSGRDRAEHEQYF.

This chain links TRBV10-3 with TRBJ1-2; the D gene is possibly TRBD1 (5 bases). Germline V lookup: CDR1 ENHRY, CDR2 SYGVKD. Trimming left V 3 bases short and J 2 bases short, with 16 bases between. CDR3 length: 16 amino acids. Here the CDR3 DNA reads TGTGCCATCAGTGATGTGAAAGGGGCGGAGAACTATGGCTACACCTTC. It codes for CAISDVKGAENYGYTF.

The chain recombines TRBV28 with TRBJ1-5; no clear D. The CDR3 is 13 amino acids. Germline V CDR1 and CDR2: MDHEN, SYDVKM. V lost 3 bases, J lost 6 bases, and 9 bases lay in between. The CDR3 loop is CASSLGVRQPQHF. CDR3 bases: TGTGCCAGCAGTTTGGGAGTACGTCAGCCCCAGCATTTT.